The following is a T cell receptor (beta chain) sequence with its context. The sample belongs to a study of blood T cell repertoires in COVID-19. Overall study: T cells, B-cell-depleted T cells, or PBMCs provided the cDNA or gDNA that served as material.

Per the original methods: The assay estimated nucleated cells by amplifying reference gene primers. TCRdb keeps only in-frame clones here, not all; method: immunoSEQ multiplex PCR. Clonal size and the V and J genes are those of that table, whereas D and trimming came from the DNA. The data hold 290,000 or so clones, with roughly 90% observed a single time. This CDR3 spans 15 amino acids. V lost 5 bases and J 3 bases, leaving 15 bases between the germline ends. CDR1 is KGHSH and CDR2 is LQKENI in the germline V gene. This TCR came from a young man with active or convalescent COVID-19. The chain uses TRBV18 and TRBJ2-3, with D perhaps TRBD1 (6 bases). The sample comprised peripheral blood. The CDR3 coding sequence is TGTGCCAGCTCAGCACAAAAGGGGGAGACAGATACGCAGTATTTT. Translation gives CASSAQKGETDTQYF. Together with reference TRBV18 and TRBJ2-3, the CDR3 gives the full variable domain: NAGVMQNPRHLVRRRGQEARLRCSPMKGHSHVYWYRQLPEEGLKFMVYLQKENIIDESGMPKERFSAEFPKEGPSILRIQQVVRGDSAAYFCASSAQKGETDTQYFGPGTRLTVL.